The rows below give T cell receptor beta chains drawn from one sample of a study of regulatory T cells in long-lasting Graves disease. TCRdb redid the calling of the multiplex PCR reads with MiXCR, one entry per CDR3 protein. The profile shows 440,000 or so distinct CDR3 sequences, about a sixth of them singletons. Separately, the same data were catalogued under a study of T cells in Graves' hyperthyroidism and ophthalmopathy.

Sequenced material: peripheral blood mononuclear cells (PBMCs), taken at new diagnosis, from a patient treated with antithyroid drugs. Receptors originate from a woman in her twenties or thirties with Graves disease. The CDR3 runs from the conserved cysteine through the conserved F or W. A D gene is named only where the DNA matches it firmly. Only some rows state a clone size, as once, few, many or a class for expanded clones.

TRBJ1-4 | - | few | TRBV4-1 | TGCGCCAGCAGCCAAGAGTCCAGCCGGGCTGAAAAACTGTTTTTT | CASSQESSRAEKLFF
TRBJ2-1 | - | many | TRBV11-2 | TGTGCCAGCAGCCGCGTGGCGGGAAAAGGCATCAATGAGCAGTTCTTC | CASSRVAGKGINEQFF
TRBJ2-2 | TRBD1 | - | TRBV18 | TGTGCCAGCTCACAAGGGGGCGGAACGAACACCGGGGAGCTGTTTTTT | CASSQGGGTNTGELFF
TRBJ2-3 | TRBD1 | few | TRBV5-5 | TGTGCCAGCAGCTTTGGTGCTGGGACAGGCACAGATACGCAGTATTTT | CASSFGAGTGTDTQYF
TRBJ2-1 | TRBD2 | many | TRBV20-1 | TGCAGTGCTATACACGGGACTAGCGGGAACCAGTTCTTC | CSAIHGTSGNQFF
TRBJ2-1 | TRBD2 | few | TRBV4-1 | TGCGCCAGCAGCTTCCGTACAGGGGCGGGAGGGACCAATGAGCAGTTCTTC | CASSFRTGAGGTNEQFF
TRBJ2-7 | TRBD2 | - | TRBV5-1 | TGCGCCAGCAGCTTGGTGGGGACTAGTGTGTACGAGCCGTACTTC | CASSLVGTSVYEPYF
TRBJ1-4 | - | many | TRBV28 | TGTGCCAGCAGTACCGGGACATTGCATGAAAAACTGTTTTTT | CASSTGTLHEKLFF
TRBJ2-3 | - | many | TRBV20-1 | TGCAGTGCTACCTCGCGGGGCGCCAGCACAGATACGCAGTATTTT | CSATSRGASTDTQYF
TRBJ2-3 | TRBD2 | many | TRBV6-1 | TGTGCCAGCAGCCGCTATTCTAGCGGGGGGACTAGCACAGATACGCAGTATTTT | CASSRYSSGGTSTDTQYF
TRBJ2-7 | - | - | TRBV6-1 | TGTGCCAGCAGCCTTTCCCTGACTGGGACCTACGAGCAGTACTTC | CASSLSLTGTYEQYF
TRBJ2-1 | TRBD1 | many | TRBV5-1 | TGCGCCAGCAGCTTGGCGCAGGGGGTAGGCAATGAGCAGTTCTTC | CASSLAQGVGNEQFF
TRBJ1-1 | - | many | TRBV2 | TGTGCCAGCAGTGAGCAGTCTGAAGCTTTCTTT | CASSEQSEAFF
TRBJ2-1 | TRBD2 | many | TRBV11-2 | TGTGCCAGCAGCTCGTCTAGCGGGGGGTACAATGAGCAGTTCTTC | CASSSSSGGYNEQFF
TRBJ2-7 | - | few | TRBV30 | TGTGCCTGGAGTGTACGGAGGGACCAGTACTTC | CAWSVRRDQYF
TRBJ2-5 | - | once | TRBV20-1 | TGCAGTGCTAGATCTCCCCTTGGGGGGACCCAGTACTTC | CSARSPLGGTQYF
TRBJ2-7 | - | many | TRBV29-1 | TGCAGCGTTGAAACCACGAGCTCCTACGAGCAGTACTTC | CSVETTSSYEQYF
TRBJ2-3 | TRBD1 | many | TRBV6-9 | TGTGCCAGCAGTTACACAGGGACAGAAAGCACAGATACGCAGTATTTT | CASSYTGTESTDTQYF
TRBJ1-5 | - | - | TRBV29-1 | TGCAGCGTTGTCTGGGATAGCAATCAGCCCCAGCATTTT | CSVVWDSNQPQHF
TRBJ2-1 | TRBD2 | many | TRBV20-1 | TGCAGTGCTCCCGGGACTAGGTCGGTCGGAGAGCAGTTCTTC | CSAPGTRSVGEQFF
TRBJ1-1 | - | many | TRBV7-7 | TGTGCTAGCAGCTTATCGGCGAACACTGAAGCTTTCTTT | CASSLSANTEAFF
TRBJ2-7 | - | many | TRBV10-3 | TGTGCCATCAGTAGCGGTCCAGGATCCCACGAGCAGTACTTC | CAISSGPGSHEQYF
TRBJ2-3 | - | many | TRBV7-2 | TGTGCCAGCAGCCCCAGTCGCGTGAGCACAGATACGCAGTATTTT | CASSPSRVSTDTQYF
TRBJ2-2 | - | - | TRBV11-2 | TGTGCCAGCGGGGGGGAGCTGTTTTTT | CASGGELFF
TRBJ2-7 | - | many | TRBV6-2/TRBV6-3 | TGTGCCAGCAGAGGGTCGGTTTCGGGCTACGAGCAGTACTTC | CASRGSVSGYEQYF
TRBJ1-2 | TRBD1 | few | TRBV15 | TGTGCCACCAGCACCCTGGACAGGCCCTCGGGAGATGGCTACACCTTC | CATSTLDRPSGDGYTF
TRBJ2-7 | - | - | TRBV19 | TGTGCCAGTAGTTCTACAGGGTTCGTCAACTACGAGCAGTACTTC | CASSSTGFVNYEQYF